The 19 T cell receptor beta chains given below trace back to one sample, sequenced in a study of early T cells in non-severe SARS-CoV-2 infection (dated by TCRdb to 2020 to 2023). Receptor libraries were prepared by 5' RACE. The instrument was a NextSeq 500. Clones were called with MiXCR by TCRdb after fastp trimmed the public reads at Q25, and only in-frame beta chains were retained. Rows with one shared CDR3 protein collapse into an entry with the most common genes and DNA. Counted in this sample were 25,000 to 35,000 distinct CDR3 sequences; around 6% of them appeared once. The biggest ten clones account for roughly a third of the sample. This specimen consisted of whole blood, obtained at baseline. The origin of the receptors is an adult who was a healthcare worker with PCR-confirmed SARS-CoV-2 infection or an uninfected control (not recorded which).

This clonotype was observed many times. The J gene is TRBJ1-2, the V gene TRBV6-2 or TRBV6-3, with a weak D call TRBD1 (6 bases). With 6 bases removed from V and 4 bases from J, the gap between germline ends came to 9 bases. CDR1 and CDR2 (germline): MNHEY, SVGEGT. The CDR3 has 12 amino acids. This CDR3 reads CASRDSRYGYTF. CDR3 DNA sequence: TGTGCCAGCAGGGACAGTCGCTATGGCTACACCTTC.

This clonotype was seen ten or more times. The gene calls are TRBV4-2 and TRBJ1-4, with D unclear. Germline V CDR1 and CDR2: LGHNA, YNFKEQ. The V end was cut by 4 bases, the J end by 4 bases, with 16 bases between. The CDR3 loop spans 16 amino acids. The CDR3 region has the DNA TGTGCCAGCAGCCCCAATAGGGTAGACCTTAATGAAAAACTGTTTTTT. Translated, it gives CASSPNRVDLNEKLFF.

A word on this clonotype: This may be a read error: a much more frequent sequence differs by one nucleotide. The genes are TRBV20-1 and TRBJ2-4, with 7 bases matching TRBD2. The CDR3 sequence is 17 residues long. Germline loops: CDR1 DFQATT, CDR2 SNEGSKA (reference sequence). The J segment lost 0 bases and the V segment lost 3 bases, leaving 11 bases of the junction unmatched. The CDR3 region has the DNA TGCAGTGCTAGTCTAGCGGCGGGGCCACTAGCCAAAAACATTCAGTACTTC. Translated, it gives CSASLAAGPLAKNIQYF.

This clonotype has at least ten counts. The chain joins TRBV5-1 to TRBJ2-5; D gene ambiguous. V was shortened by 6 bases and J by 7 bases, with 19 bases between the two germline ends. The germline CDR1 and CDR2 sequences are SGHRS and YFSETQ. The CDR3 length is 14 residues. This CDR3 reads CASTLGIVPGTQYF. Here the CDR3 DNA reads TGCGCCAGCACACTGGGGATAGTACCAGGGACCCAGTACTTC.

This clonotype was seen many times. Here the CDR3 DNA reads TGTGCCAGCAGAACTAAATGGGCGAACACTGAAGCTTTCTTT. Its translation is CASRTKWANTEAFF. The rearrangement uses TRBV5-5 and TRBJ1-1; D unclear. CDR1 and CDR2 (germline): SGHKS, YYEKEE (reference sequence). The CDR3 contains 14 residues. V lost 5 bases and J 1 base, leaving 12 bases between the germline ends.

This clonotype showed up many times. The chain is built from TRBV11-2 and TRBJ2-7; 7 nucleotides line up with TRBD2. V lost 0 bases to trimming and J lost 2 bases; unmatched junction nucleotides: 4. CDR1 and CDR2 (germline): SGHAT, FQNNGV. The CDR3 consists of 15 residues. CDR3 protein: CASSLEVGGAYEQYF. The CDR3 coding sequence is TGTGCCAGCAGCTTAGAGGTGGGAGGGGCCTACGAGCAGTACTTC. Full variable domain (missing parts from reference TRBV11-2 and TRBJ2-7): EAGVAQSPRYKIIEKRQSVAFWCNPISGHATLYWYQQILGQGPKLLIQFQNNGVVDDSQLPKDRFSAERLKGVDSTLKIQPAKLEDSAVYLCASSLEVGGAYEQYFGPGTRLTVT.

This clonotype was observed a handful of times. CDR3: CASSQGQGHTDTQYF. For the CDR3, the DNA is TGTGCCAGCAGCCAAGGACAGGGACACACAGATACGCAGTATTTT. The chain couples TRBV4-2 to TRBJ2-3; 7 nucleotides match TRBD1. J was trimmed by 2 bases and V by 1 base; bases with no gene match: 3. Germline V gene lookup returns CDR1 LGHNA and CDR2 YNFKEQ. This CDR3 comprises 15 residues.

This clonotype appeared many times. V and J are TRBV7-2 and TRBJ1-4; D uncertain. V lost 2 bases and J lost 6, with 13 bases in between. The germline V gene has CDR1 SGHTA and CDR2 FQGNSA. The CDR3 runs to 15 residues. The DNA for the CDR3 is TGTGCCAGCAGCTTAAATGGGAATCGCGATGAAAAACTGTTTTTT. This sequence encodes CASSLNGNRDEKLFF.

This clonotype was counted many times. The chain joins TRBV6-5 to TRBJ2-2; a possible D gene is TRBD2 (5 bases). Germline V gene sequence: CDR1 MNHEY, CDR2 SVGAGI. The V end was cut by 6 bases, the J end by 8 bases, with 19 bases between. The CDR3 has 15 amino acids. CDR3 region: CASSLVPPREGELFF. The CDR3 DNA sequence: TGTGCCAGCAGCCTAGTACCGCCGAGGGAGGGGGAGCTGTTTTTT.

This clonotype was picked up many times. The genes are TRBV6-5 and TRBJ2-3; the D gene could be TRBD1 or TRBD2 (5 bases each). Trimming removed 8 bases at V and 2 bases at J, with 17 bases between. Looked up from germline, CDR1 is MNHEY and CDR2 is SVGAGI. This CDR3 has 15 residues. CDR3: CASGKGDRYTDTQYF. DNA for the CDR3: TGTGCCAGCGGGAAAGGGGACCGCTACACAGATACGCAGTATTTT.

This clonotype was recorded many times. The chain has TRBV7-2 and TRBJ2-4; the D gene is possibly TRBD2 (6 bases). The CDR3 contains 14 residues. With 1 base removed from V and 8 bases from J, the gap between germline ends came to 12 bases. Germline V gene data show CDR1 as SGHTA and CDR2 as FQGNSA. The CDR3 loop reads CASSLGGPGDIQYF. Written as DNA, the CDR3 is TGTGCCAGCAGCTTAGGGGGCCCGGGGGACATTCAGTACTTC.

This clonotype came up a few times. V is TRBV5-1 and J is TRBJ1-1, with a tentative D call TRBD1 (5 bases). This CDR3 region has 14 residues. V lost 3 bases, J lost 3 bases, and 12 bases lay in between. Germline V gene lookup returns CDR1 SGHRS and CDR2 YFSETQ. The CDR3 nucleotides read TGCGCCAGCAGCTCGGGGGGTGTAGACACTGAAGCTTTCTTT. This codes for CASSSGGVDTEAFF.

V usage is TRBV2 and J usage is TRBJ2-7, with TRBD2 as a possible D gene (7 bases). Trimming cost V 0 bases and J 7 bases, with 19 bases left between them. The CDR3 totals 16 residues. CDR1 SNHLY and CDR2 FYNNEI come from the germline V gene. For the CDR3, the DNA is TGTGCCAGCAGTGAAGCGCGGGGGACAACCCCTCGGGAGCAGTACTTC. Translating it yields CASSEARGTTPREQYF.

The chain couples TRBV12-3 or TRBV12-4 to TRBJ2-1; the D gene is possibly TRBD2 (6 bases). Trimming took off 0 bases at V and 4 bases at J, with 16 bases between the two ends. The CDR3 extends over 17 amino acids. CDR3 amino acids: CASSLATAAGPYNEQFF. CDR3 DNA sequence: TGTGCCAGCAGTTTAGCAACCGCGGCGGGACCGTACAATGAGCAGTTCTTC.

The table lists this clonotype with many counts. The V and J genes are TRBV11-2 and TRBJ2-5; D gene unclear. Trimming removed 2 bases from V and 1 base from J, with 8 bases in between. This CDR3 has 14 amino acids. CDR1 is SGHAT and CDR2 is FQNNGV in the germline V gene. The CDR3 is CASSLPVSQETQYF. The CDR3 bases are TGTGCCAGCAGCTTACCAGTCAGCCAAGAGACCCAGTACTTC.

In this sample, this clonotype turned up many times. V is TRBV12-3 or TRBV12-4 and J is TRBJ2-1; D is perhaps TRBD2 (6 bases). This CDR3 contains 15 residues. Trimming left V 7 bases short and J 0 bases short, with 13 bases between. CDR3 sequence (DNA): TGTGCCAGCACCTTGGGGGGTCTCTCCTACAATGAGCAGTTCTTC. Its protein is CASTLGGLSYNEQFF.

This clonotype was seen at least ten times. V and J are TRBV7-2 and TRBJ1-1; 7 bases are a match to TRBD1. The V gene end was trimmed by 4 bases and the J gene end by 2 bases; junction bases not matched to a gene: 1. CDR1 and CDR2 (germline): SGHTA, FQGNSA. The CDR3 spans 13 residues. CDR3 nucleotides: TGTGCCAGCAGCTCAGGGGGTAACACTGAAGCTTTCTTT. It yields the protein CASSSGGNTEAFF.

This clonotype showed up just a few times. The chain employs TRBV3-1 and TRBJ2-7, with D perhaps matching TRBD1 (7 bases). CDR1 LGHDT and CDR2 YNNKEL come from the germline V gene (reference sequence). V was shortened by 5 bases and J by 6 bases, with 14 bases between the two germline ends. The CDR3 has 13 residues. The CDR3 DNA is TGTGCCAGCAGCGGGCGACAGGGAGGCGAGCAGTACTTC. It specifies CASSGRQGGEQYF.

CDR3 nucleotides: TGTGCCATCAGTGAGTCTGGGTATAACAGGGGAACCCAAGAGACCCAGTACTTC. Amino acids: CAISESGYNRGTQETQYF. The chain links TRBV10-3 to TRBJ2-5, with 7 bases aligning to TRBD1. Germline lookup yields CDR1 ENHRY and CDR2 SYGVKD. With V trimmed by 0 bases and J by 1 base, 11 bases remained unmatched. This CDR3 comprises 18 residues.